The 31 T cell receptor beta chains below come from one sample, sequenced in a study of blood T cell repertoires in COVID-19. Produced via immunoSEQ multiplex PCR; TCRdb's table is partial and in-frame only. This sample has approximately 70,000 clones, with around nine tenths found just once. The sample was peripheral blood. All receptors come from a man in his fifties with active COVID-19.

CDR3 amino acids: CASSKGQGAAGELFF. The DNA of the CDR3 is TGTGCCAGCAGCAAGGGACAGGGGGCCGCCGGGGAGCTGTTTTTT. The genes are TRBV11-3 and TRBJ2-2; 12 bases match TRBD1. CDR3 length: 15 amino acids. The ends lost 5 bases at V and 6 bases at J; junction bases unmatched: 4. CDR1 SGHNT and CDR2 YENEEA come from the germline V gene.

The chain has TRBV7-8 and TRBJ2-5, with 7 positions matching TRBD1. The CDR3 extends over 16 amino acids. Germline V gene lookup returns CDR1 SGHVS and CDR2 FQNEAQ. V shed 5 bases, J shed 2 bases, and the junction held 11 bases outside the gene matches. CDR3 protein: CASSQGTVTDQETQYF. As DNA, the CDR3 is TGTGCCAGCAGCCAAGGGACAGTAACAGATCAAGAGACCCAGTACTTC. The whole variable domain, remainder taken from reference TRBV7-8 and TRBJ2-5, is GAGVSQSPRYKVAKRGQDVALRCDPISGHVSLFWYQQALGQGPEFLTYFQNEAQLDKSGLPSDRFFAERPEGSVSTLKIQRTQQEDSAVYLCASSQGTVTDQETQYFGPGTRLLVL.

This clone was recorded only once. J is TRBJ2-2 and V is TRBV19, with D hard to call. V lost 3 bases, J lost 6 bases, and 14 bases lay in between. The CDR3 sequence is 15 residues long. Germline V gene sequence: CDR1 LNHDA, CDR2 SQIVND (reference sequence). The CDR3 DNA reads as TGTGCCAGTAGTATGGCGGCCCTATCCCCCGGGGAGCTGTTTTTT. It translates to CASSMAALSPGELFF.

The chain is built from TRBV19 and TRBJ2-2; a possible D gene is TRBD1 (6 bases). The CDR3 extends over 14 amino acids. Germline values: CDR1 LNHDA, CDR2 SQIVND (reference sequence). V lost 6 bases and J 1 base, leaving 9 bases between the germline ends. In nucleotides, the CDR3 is TGTGCCAGTAGACCCAGGGGGAACACCGGGGAGCTGTTTTTT. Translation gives CASRPRGNTGELFF.

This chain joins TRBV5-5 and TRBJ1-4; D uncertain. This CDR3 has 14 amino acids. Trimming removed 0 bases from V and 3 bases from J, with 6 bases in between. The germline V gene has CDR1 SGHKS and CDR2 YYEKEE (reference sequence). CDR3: CASSLVQSNEKLFF. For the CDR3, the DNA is TGTGCCAGCAGCTTGGTACAGTCTAATGAAAAACTGTTTTTT. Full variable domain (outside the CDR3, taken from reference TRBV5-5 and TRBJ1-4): DAGVTQSPTHLIKTRGQQVTLRCSPISGHKSVSWYQQVLGQGPQFIFQYYEKEERGRGNFPDRFSARQFPNYSSELNVNALLLGDSALYLCASSLVQSNEKLFFGSGTQLSVL.

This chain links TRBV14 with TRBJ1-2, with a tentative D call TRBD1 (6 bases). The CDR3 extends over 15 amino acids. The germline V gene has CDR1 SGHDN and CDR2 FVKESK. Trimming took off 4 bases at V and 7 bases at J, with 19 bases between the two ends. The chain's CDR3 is CASSPSRDIRGGYTF. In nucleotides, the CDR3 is TGTGCCAGCAGCCCGTCCCGGGACATCAGGGGTGGCTACACCTTC.

The CDR3 nucleotides read TGTGCCAGCAGCTTATATGGACAGGGGGTCACTGAAGCTTTCTTT. Translation gives CASSLYGQGVTEAFF. The chain carries TRBV11-2 and TRBJ1-1; TRBD1 aligns across 10 bases. Germline CDR1 is SGHAT and CDR2 is FQNNGV. The CDR3 is 15 residues long. Trimming took 2 bases from V and 4 from J; bases not matched to a gene: 4.

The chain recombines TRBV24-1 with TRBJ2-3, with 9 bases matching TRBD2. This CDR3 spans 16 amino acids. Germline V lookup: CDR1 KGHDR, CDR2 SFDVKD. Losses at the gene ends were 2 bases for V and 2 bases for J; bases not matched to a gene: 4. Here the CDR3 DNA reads TGTGCCACCAGTGATTACAGCGGGGGGCACACAGATACGCAGTATTTT. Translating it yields CATSDYSGGHTDTQYF.

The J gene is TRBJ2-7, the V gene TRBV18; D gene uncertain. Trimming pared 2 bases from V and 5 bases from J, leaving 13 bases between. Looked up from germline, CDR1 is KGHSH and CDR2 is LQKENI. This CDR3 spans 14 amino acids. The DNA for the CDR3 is TGTGCCAGCTCACCAGCGGCAGTATCGCACGAGCAGTACTTC. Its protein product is CASSPAAVSHEQYF.

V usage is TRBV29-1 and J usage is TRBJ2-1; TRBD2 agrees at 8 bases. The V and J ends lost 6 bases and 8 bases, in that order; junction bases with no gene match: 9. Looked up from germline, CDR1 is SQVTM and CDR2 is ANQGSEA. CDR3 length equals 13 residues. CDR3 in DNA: TGCAGCGTCCGAAGCGGGAGATTAGATGAGCAGTTCTTC. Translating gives CSVRSGRLDEQFF.

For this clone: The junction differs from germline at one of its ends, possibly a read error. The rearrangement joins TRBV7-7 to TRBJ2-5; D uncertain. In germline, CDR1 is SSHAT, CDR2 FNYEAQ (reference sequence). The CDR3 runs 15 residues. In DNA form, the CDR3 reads TGTGCTAGCAGCTTAGGGCACCCGCCCCAGGAGACCCAGTACTTC. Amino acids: CASSLGHPPQETQYF.

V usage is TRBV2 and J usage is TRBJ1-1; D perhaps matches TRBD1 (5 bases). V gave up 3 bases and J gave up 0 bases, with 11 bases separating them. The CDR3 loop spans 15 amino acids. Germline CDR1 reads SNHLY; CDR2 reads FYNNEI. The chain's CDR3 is CASSEGGRMNTEAFF. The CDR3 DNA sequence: TGTGCCAGCAGTGAGGGGGGAAGGATGAACACTGAAGCTTTCTTT.

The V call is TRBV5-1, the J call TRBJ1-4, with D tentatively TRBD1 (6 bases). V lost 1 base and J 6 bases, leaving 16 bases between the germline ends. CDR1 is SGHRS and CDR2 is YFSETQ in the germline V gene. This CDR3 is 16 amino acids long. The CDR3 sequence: CASSLPQGPGDEKLFF. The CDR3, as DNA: TGCGCCAGCAGCTTGCCGCAGGGGCCTGGAGATGAAAAACTGTTTTTT.

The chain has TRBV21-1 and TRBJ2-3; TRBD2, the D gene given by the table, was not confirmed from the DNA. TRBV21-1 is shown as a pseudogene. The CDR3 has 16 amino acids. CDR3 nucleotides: TGTGCCAGCAGCAAAGTGAAAGCGGGAGGCACAGATACGCAGTATTTT. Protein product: CASSKVKAGGTDTQYF.

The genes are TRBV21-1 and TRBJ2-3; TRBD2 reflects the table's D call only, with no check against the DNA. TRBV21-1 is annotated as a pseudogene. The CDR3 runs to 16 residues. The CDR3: CASSKNLAGAPDAQYF. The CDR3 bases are TGTGCCAGCAGCAAAAACCTAGCGGGAGCTCCAGATGCGCAGTATTTT.

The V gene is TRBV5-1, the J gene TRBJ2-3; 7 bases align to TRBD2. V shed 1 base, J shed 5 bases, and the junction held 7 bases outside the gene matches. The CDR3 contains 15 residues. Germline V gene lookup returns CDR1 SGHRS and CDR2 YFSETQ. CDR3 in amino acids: CASSLLAAVGDTQYF. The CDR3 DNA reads TGCGCCAGCAGCTTGCTAGCGGCGGTGGGAGATACGCAGTATTTT. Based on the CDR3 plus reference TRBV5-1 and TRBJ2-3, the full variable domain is KAGVTQTPRYLIKTRGQQVTLSCSPISGHRSVSWYQQTPGQGLQFLFEYFSETQRNKGNFPGRFSGRQFSNSRSEMNVSTLELGDSALYLCASSLLAAVGDTQYFGPGTRLTVL.

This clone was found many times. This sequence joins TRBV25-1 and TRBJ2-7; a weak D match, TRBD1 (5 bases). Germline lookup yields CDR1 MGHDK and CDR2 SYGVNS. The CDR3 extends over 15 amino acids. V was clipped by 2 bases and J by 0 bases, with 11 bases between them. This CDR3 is CASSEPSDNSYEQYF. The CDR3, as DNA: TGTGCCAGCAGTGAACCCTCGGACAACTCCTACGAGCAGTACTTC.

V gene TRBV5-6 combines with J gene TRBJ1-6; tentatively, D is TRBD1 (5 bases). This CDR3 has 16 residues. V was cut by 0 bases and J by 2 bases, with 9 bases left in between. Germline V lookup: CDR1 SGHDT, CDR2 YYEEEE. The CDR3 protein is CASSLVGGTYNSPLHF. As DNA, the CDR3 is TGTGCCAGCAGCTTGGTGGGGGGTACCTATAATTCACCCCTCCACTTT.

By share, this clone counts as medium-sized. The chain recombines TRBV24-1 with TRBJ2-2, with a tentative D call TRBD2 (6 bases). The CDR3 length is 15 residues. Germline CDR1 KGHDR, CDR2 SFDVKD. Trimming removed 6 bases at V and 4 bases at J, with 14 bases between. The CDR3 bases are TGTGCCACCAGTCCCACGCGGGATAGCACCGGGGAGCTGTTTTTT. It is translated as CATSPTRDSTGELFF.

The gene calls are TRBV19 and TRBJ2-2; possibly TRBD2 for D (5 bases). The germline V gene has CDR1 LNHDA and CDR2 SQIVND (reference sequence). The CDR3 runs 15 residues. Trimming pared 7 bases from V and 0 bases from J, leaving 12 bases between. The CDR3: CASKGGGSNTGELFF. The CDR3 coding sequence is TGTGCCAGTAAGGGCGGAGGATCGAACACCGGGGAGCTGTTTTTT.

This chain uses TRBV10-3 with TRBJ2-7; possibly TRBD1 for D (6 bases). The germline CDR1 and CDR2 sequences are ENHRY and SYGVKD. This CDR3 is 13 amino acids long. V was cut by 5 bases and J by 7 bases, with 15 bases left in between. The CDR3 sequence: CAISYTGSGEQYF. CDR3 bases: TGTGCCATCAGTTACACAGGGTCGGGGGAGCAGTACTTC.

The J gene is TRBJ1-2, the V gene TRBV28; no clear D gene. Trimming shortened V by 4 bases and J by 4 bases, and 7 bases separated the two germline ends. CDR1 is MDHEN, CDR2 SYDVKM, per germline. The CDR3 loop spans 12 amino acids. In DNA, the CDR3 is TGTGCCAGCAGTTCTTCCGTCTATGGCTACACCTTC. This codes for CASSSSVYGYTF.

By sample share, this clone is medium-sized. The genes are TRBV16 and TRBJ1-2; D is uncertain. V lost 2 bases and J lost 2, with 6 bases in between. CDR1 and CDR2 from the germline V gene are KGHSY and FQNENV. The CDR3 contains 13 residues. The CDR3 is CASSQDQNYGYTF. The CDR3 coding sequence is TGTGCCAGCAGCCAAGATCAGAACTATGGCTACACCTTC.

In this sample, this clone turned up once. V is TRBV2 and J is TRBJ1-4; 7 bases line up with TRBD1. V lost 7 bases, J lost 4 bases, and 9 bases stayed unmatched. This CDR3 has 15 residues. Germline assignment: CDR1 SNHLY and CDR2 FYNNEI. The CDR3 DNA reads TGTGCCAGCACACCGGGACAGAGAAATAATGAAAAACTGTTTTTT. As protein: CASTPGQRNNEKLFF.

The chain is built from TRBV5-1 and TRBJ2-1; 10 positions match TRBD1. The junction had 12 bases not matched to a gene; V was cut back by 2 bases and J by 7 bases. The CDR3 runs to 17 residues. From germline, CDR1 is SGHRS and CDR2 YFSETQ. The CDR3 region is CASSFDSPGQGWNEQFF. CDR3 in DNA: TGCGCCAGCAGCTTTGACTCACCGGGACAGGGGTGGAATGAGCAGTTCTTC.

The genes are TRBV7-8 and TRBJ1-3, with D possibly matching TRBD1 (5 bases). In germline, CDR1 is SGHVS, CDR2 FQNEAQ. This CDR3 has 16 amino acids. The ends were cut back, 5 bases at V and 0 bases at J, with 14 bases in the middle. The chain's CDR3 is CASSPTPGISGNTIYF. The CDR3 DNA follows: TGTGCCAGCAGCCCTACTCCAGGGATCTCTGGAAACACCATATATTTT. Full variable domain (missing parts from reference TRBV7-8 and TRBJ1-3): GAGVSQSPRYKVAKRGQDVALRCDPISGHVSLFWYQQALGQGPEFLTYFQNEAQLDKSGLPSDRFFAERPEGSVSTLKIQRTQQEDSAVYLCASSPTPGISGNTIYFGEGSWLTVV.

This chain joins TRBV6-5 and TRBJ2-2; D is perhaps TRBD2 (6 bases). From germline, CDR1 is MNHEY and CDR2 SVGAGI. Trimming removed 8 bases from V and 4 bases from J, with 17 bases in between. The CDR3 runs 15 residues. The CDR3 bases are TGTGCCAGCGGACCGGGACTTACTGGCACCGGGGAGCTGTTTTTT. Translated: CASGPGLTGTGELFF.

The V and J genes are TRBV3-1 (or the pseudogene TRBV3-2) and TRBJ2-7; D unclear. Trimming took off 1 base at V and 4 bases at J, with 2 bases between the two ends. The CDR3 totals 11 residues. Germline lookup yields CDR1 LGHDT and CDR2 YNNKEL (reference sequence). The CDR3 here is CASSQAYEQYF. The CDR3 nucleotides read TGTGCCAGCAGCCAAGCATACGAGCAGTACTTC.

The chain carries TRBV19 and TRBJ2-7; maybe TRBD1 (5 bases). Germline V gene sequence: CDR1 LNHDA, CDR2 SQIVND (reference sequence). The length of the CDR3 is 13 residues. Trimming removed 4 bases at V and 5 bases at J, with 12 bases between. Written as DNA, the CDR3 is TGTGCCAGTAGTAGAGGTAGGGGTGACGAGCAGTACTTC. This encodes CASSRGRGDEQYF.

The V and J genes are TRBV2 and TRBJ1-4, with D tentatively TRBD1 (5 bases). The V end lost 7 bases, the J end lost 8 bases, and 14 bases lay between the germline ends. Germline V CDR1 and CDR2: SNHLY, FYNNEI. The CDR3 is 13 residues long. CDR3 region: CASMEGYGEKLFF. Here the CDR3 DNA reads TGTGCCAGCATGGAGGGGTACGGCGAAAAACTGTTTTTT. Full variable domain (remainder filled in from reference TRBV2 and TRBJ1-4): EPEVTQTPSHQVTQMGQEVILRCVPISNHLYFYWYRQILGQKVEFLVSFYNNEISEKSEIFDDQFSVERPDGSNFTLKIRSTKLEDSAMYFCASMEGYGEKLFFGSGTQLSVL.

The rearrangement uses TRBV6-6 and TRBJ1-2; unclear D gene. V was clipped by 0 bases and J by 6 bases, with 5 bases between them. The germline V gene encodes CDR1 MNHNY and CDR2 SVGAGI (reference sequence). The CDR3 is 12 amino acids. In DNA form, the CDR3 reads TGTGCCAGCAGTTACTCCTCCGATGGCTACACCTTC. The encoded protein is CASSYSSDGYTF.